The 18 T cell receptor beta chains below come from one sample, sequenced in a study of T-cell reconstitution after alpha-beta-depleted transplantation in children. The authors prepared the TCRbeta library with unique molecular identifiers. TCRdb used MiXCR to reprocess the PCR reads, holding one entry per CDR3 protein. The sample contains about 400,000 distinct CDR3 sequences, roughly 22% of which appear only once. Specimen: PBMCs from the stem cell graft donor, collected from the stem cell graft. These receptors were taken from a human donor who donated a stem cell graft to a child with acute myeloid leukemia.

The chain links TRBV4-1 to TRBJ1-3, with D unresolved. With 1 base removed from V and 0 bases from J, the gap between germline ends came to 13 bases. Germline assignment: CDR1 MGHRA and CDR2 YSYEKL. The CDR3 totals 17 residues. This CDR3 is CASSQGPGSLSGNTIYF. CDR3 nucleotides: TGCGCCAGCAGCCAAGGTCCGGGCAGCCTCTCTGGAAACACCATATATTTT.

This clonotype has at least ten counts. The chain uses TRBV20-1 and TRBJ2-7; D may be TRBD1 or TRBD2 (5 bases each). V was trimmed by 2 bases and J by 7 bases, leaving 15 bases between them. CDR1 and CDR2 (germline): DFQATT, SNEGSKA (reference sequence). CDR3 length: 13 amino acids. CDR3: CSARWSGRREQYF. CDR3 in DNA: TGCAGTGCTAGATGGTCGGGACGAAGGGAGCAGTACTTC.

This clonotype appeared a few times. The CDR3 DNA reads as TGTGCCAGTACTGACGATTTGAACACTGAAGCTTTCTTT. Translating it yields CASTDDLNTEAFF. The genes are TRBV19 and TRBJ1-1; D remains unclear. Germline V CDR1 and CDR2: LNHDA, SQIVND (reference sequence). Trimming cost V 7 bases and J 0 bases, with 9 bases left between them. The CDR3 contains 13 residues.

J is TRBJ2-7 and V is TRBV10-3, with TRBD1 identical over 12 bases. This CDR3 contains 17 residues. CDR1 and CDR2 (germline): ENHRY, SYGVKD. With V trimmed by 4 bases and J by 7 bases, 14 bases remained unmatched. The CDR3 DNA reads TGTGCCATCAGTGTGTTAACCCGGGACAGGGGGCTTGGGGAGCAGTACTTC. This encodes CAISVLTRDRGLGEQYF.

This clonotype was seen more than once but under ten times. The CDR3 protein is CASSSPTIGTSMSTDTQYF. CDR3 nucleotide sequence: TGTGCCAGCAGTTCACCAACTATCGGAACTAGCATGAGCACAGATACGCAGTATTTT. The V call is TRBV6-2 or TRBV6-3, the J call TRBJ2-3; D might be TRBD2 (6 bases). The CDR3 extends over 19 amino acids. The V gene's germline CDR1 is MNHEY and CDR2 SVGEGT. V lost 4 bases and J lost 0, with 23 bases in between.

The CDR3 loop is CASSPQPGDGYEQYF. DNA of the CDR3: TGCGCCAGCAGCCCCCAACCGGGAGATGGGTACGAGCAGTACTTC. This chain connects TRBV5-1 to TRBJ2-7; tentatively, D is TRBD2 (6 bases). V dropped 4 bases and J dropped 4 bases, with 18 bases sitting between them. This CDR3 region has 15 residues. CDR1 SGHRS and CDR2 YFSETQ come from the germline V gene.

A remark on this clonotype: At one end, the junction sequence differs from germline, possibly due to a read error. The J gene is TRBJ2-5, the V gene TRBV7-9; the match to TRBD1 covers 8 bases. Germline V gene lookup returns CDR1 SEHNR and CDR2 FQNEAQ (reference sequence). The CDR3 spans 11 residues. The CDR3, as DNA: TGTGCCAGCAGCTTCCTACAGGGGGTTTTCTTC. Protein product: CASSFLQGVFF. The full variable domain, its missing parts supplied by reference TRBV7-9 and TRBJ2-5, is DTGVSQNPRHKITKRGQNVTFRCDPISEHNRLYWYRQTLGQGPEFLTYFQNEAQLEKSRLLSDRFSAERPKGSFSTLEIQRTEQGDSAMYLCASSFLQGVFFGPGTRLLVL.

The chain links TRBV5-1 to TRBJ1-5; a weak D match, TRBD1 (6 bases). Germline V CDR1 and CDR2: SGHRS, YFSETQ. V was pared by 0 bases and J by 5 bases, with 9 bases between. This CDR3 comprises 14 residues. For the CDR3, the DNA is TGCGCCAGCAGCTTGGGGGACACTGATCAGCCCCAGCATTTT. Protein: CASSLGDTDQPQHF.

Only a few counts were recorded for this clonotype. This chain connects TRBV10-1 to TRBJ1-5; weak D call: TRBD1 (5 bases). The germline V gene has CDR1 WNHNN and CDR2 SYGVQD (reference sequence). The CDR3 has 15 amino acids. The ends were cut back, 11 bases at V and 1 base at J, with 18 bases in the middle. This CDR3 is CAGPSQADSNQPQHF. CDR3 DNA: TGCGCCGGGCCTTCACAGGCGGACAGCAATCAGCCCCAGCATTTT.

This clonotype has at least ten counts. V is TRBV12-3 or TRBV12-4 and J is TRBJ2-7; 11 bases agree with TRBD2. The CDR3 consists of 14 residues. V trimming: 2 bases; J trimming: 5 bases; junction bases outside the gene matches: 2. DNA for the CDR3: TGTGCCAGCAGTTTACGGGGACTAGCGGACGAGCAGTACTTC. Amino acids: CASSLRGLADEQYF.

This chain connects TRBV5-1 to TRBJ2-3; TRBD1 might be the D (6 bases). Germline V CDR1 and CDR2: SGHRS, YFSETQ. There are 14 residues in the CDR3. Trimming shortened V by 3 bases and J by 4 bases, and 12 bases separated the two germline ends. The CDR3 nucleotides are TGCGCCAGCAGCTACCGGCGGACAGCAGATACGCAGTATTTT. Protein: CASSYRRTADTQYF.

This clonotype was recorded at least ten times. This sequence joins TRBV29-1 and TRBJ2-7, with D perhaps matching TRBD1 (6 bases). This CDR3 contains 13 residues. V was cut by 4 bases and J by 7 bases, with 17 bases left in between. Per the germline V gene, CDR1 is SQVTM and CDR2 is ANQGSEA. CDR3 in amino acids: CSVALGQKYEQYF. In DNA, the CDR3 is TGCAGCGTTGCCTTAGGACAGAAGTATGAGCAGTACTTC.

V gene TRBV30 combines with J gene TRBJ2-5, with 13 bases matching TRBD2. Germline V lookup: CDR1 GTSNPN, CDR2 SVGIG (reference sequence). CDR3 size: 15 residues. The trim removed 1 base at V and 2 bases at J, leaving 1 base unmatched. The CDR3 DNA is TGTGCCTGGAGTGGGACTAGCGGGAGTCAAGAGACCCAGTACTTC. Amino acids: CAWSGTSGSQETQYF.

The chain recombines TRBV6-2 or TRBV6-3 with TRBJ2-5; 11 positions match TRBD2. This CDR3 spans 16 amino acids. Germline V gene data show CDR1 as MNHEY and CDR2 as SVGEGT. With V trimmed by 0 bases and J by 5 bases, 5 bases remained unmatched. The CDR3 coding sequence is TGTGCCAGCAGTTACTCAGGGACTAGCGGCGGGGAGACCCAGTACTTC. It specifies CASSYSGTSGGETQYF.

This clonotype came up a few times. The chain has TRBV9 and TRBJ2-1; TRBD2 agrees at 10 bases. This CDR3 spans 17 amino acids. Unmatched junction bases numbered 9, after V lost 0 bases and J lost 6 bases. Per germline, CDR1 SGDLS and CDR2 YYNGEE. The CDR3 DNA follows: TGTGCCAGCAGCGTAGGGGAAAGCGGGAGGGCCCTCAATGAGCAGTTCTTC. Amino acids: CASSVGESGRALNEQFF.

This clonotype was seen a few times. The J gene is TRBJ2-1, the V gene TRBV20-1; 7 positions agree with TRBD2. V was pared by 0 bases and J by 8 bases, with 13 bases of the junction left unmatched. Germline-derived CDR1 and CDR2 are DFQATT and SNEGSKA (reference sequence). The CDR3 has 16 amino acids. CDR3 sequence: CSARDLGEGRGDEQFF. As DNA, the CDR3 is TGCAGTGCTAGAGATTTGGGGGAGGGCCGGGGGGATGAGCAGTTCTTC.

The V call is TRBV11-1, the J call TRBJ2-2; D not certain. The CDR3 totals 17 residues. Germline V gene lookup returns CDR1 SGHAT and CDR2 FQDESV (reference sequence). Between the trimmed V and J ends, which lost 1 base and 4 bases, there was a span of 16 bases. The CDR3 loop reads CASSLEGSVWTTGELFF. The CDR3 coding sequence is TGTGCCAGCAGCTTAGAGGGTTCGGTGTGGACCACCGGGGAGCTGTTTTTT.

This clonotype was picked up a small number of times. V gene TRBV20-1 combines with J gene TRBJ2-3; 7 nucleotides align to TRBD1. Germline values: CDR1 DFQATT, CDR2 SNEGSKA (reference sequence). The ends lost 7 bases at V and 1 base at J; junction bases unmatched: 5. This CDR3 region has 13 residues. For the CDR3, the DNA is TGCAGTGTACACGGACAGGGCACAGATACGCAGTATTTT. This sequence encodes CSVHGQGTDTQYF.